This TCR beta chain comes out of a study of technical replicates of blood from several donors. Measured with immunoSEQ multiplex PCR; TCRdb has only the in-frame clones, and not every one. The sample contains roughly 80,000 clones, 70% to 90% of which appear only once. Trimming took off 1 base at V and 2 bases at J, with 6 bases between the two ends. The V gene's germline CDR1 is SQVTM and CDR2 ANQGSEA. This CDR3 region has 13 residues. Sequenced sample: T cells isolated from PBMCs. The source is a human donor in good health. This sequence joins TRBV29-1 and TRBJ2-1; D not resolved. CDR3 amino acids: CSVEGGTYNEQFF. CDR3 nucleotide sequence: TGCAGCGTTGAAGGCGGTACCTACAATGAGCAGTTCTTC.